The subject of this entry is one TCR beta chain. Its cognate antigen is unknown. With a much larger clone just one base away, this may be a read error. Full-length variable regions came from constant-region reverse primers plus semi-nested Nested Universal Primer A PCR. TCRdb reprocessed the 5' RACE reads via MiXCR and lists one record per CDR3 protein. Of 35,000 to 50,000 distinct CDR3 sequences in the sample, roughly 21% are singletons; the top ten hold 4%. Treg sorting used a CD4+CD25+CD127-/low gate. The study, taken as a whole, reports: Greatest tumor Treg TCR overlap was with tumor naive CD4+ cells. Whole repertoires were not studied in the larger cohort, only one V-J beta rearrangement. Tumor memory CD4+ T cell TCR gene usage clustered with blood and lymph node memory CD4+ cells and lymph node naive CD4+ cells.

The CDR3 is made up of 12 amino acids. The clonotype originates from a female donor with breast cancer. V is TRBV12-3 or TRBV12-4 and J is TRBJ2-1, with D unresolved. Sample: Tregs sorted from blood. The CDR3 spells CTSSPAPREQFF. DNA for the CDR3: TGTACCAGCAGTCCGGCCCCCCGGGAGCAGTTCTTC.